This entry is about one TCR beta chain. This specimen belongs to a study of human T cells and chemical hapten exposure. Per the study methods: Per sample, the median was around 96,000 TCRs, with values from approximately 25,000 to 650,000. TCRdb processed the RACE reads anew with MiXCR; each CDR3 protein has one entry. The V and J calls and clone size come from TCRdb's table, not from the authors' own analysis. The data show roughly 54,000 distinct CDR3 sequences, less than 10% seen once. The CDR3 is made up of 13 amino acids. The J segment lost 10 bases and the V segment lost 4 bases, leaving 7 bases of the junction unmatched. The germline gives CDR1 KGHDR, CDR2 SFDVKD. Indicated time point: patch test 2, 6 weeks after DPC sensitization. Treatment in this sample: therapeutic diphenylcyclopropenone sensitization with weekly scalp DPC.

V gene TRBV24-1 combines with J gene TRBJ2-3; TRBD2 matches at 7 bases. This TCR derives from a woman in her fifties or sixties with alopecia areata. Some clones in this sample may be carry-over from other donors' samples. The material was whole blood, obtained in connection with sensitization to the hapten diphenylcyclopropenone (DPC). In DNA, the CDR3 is TGTGCCACCAGTGAAACTGCGGGAGAACCGCAGTATTTT. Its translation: CATSETAGEPQYF.